The 13 T cell receptor beta chains below come from one sample, sequenced in a study of blood T cell repertoires in COVID-19. Sequencing was performed with immunoSEQ multiplex PCR; in TCRdb, only in-frame clones are kept and a portion is missing. The table has roughly 23,000 clones, roughly 92% seen once. Sequencing was done on a sample of peripheral blood. Receptors were obtained from a woman aged 50 to 60 with active COVID-19.

This chain uses TRBV3-1 (or the pseudogene TRBV3-2) with TRBJ2-5; 9 nucleotides agree with TRBD1. J lost 4 bases, V lost 8 bases, and 14 bases had no gene match. This CDR3 is 16 amino acids long. Germline CDR1 and CDR2: LGHDT and YNNKEL (reference sequence). CDR3 nucleotides: TGTGCCAGCTCACCCCCCGTTGGGACAGGGTTAGAGACCCAGTACTTC. Translating gives CASSPPVGTGLETQYF.

This clone showed up just a few times. This chain links TRBV5-6 with TRBJ2-3, with 10 bases matching TRBD1. The ends lost 2 bases at V and 6 bases at J; junction bases unmatched: 6. Per the germline V gene, CDR1 is SGHDT and CDR2 is YYEEEE. This CDR3 has 15 residues. CDR3 coding DNA: TGTGCCAGCAGCTTAGGGGACAGGGGATCGGATACGCAGTATTTT. Residues: CASSLGDRGSDTQYF. Full variable domain (missing parts from reference TRBV5-6 and TRBJ2-3): DAGVTQSPTHLIKTRGQQVTLRCSPKSGHDTVSWYQQALGQGPQFIFQYYEEEERQRGNFPDRFSGHQFPNYSSELNVNALLLGDSALYLCASSLGDRGSDTQYFGPGTRLTVL.

Written as DNA, the CDR3 is TGTGCCAGTAACAGCCCTAATGAAAAACTGTTTTTT. It codes for CASNSPNEKLFF. The chain carries TRBV28 and TRBJ1-4, with no clear D. The CDR3 extends over 12 amino acids. Trimming took 9 bases from V and 3 from J, leaving 8 bases between them. Looked up from germline, CDR1 is MDHEN and CDR2 is SYDVKM.

The chain carries TRBV19 and TRBJ2-3; 8 bases fit TRBD2. The germline V gene has CDR1 LNHDA and CDR2 SQIVND (reference sequence). CDR3 size: 14 residues. V was clipped by 3 bases and J by 5 bases; unmatched bases: 4. The CDR3 reads CASSMGLAGDTQYF. CDR3 DNA sequence: TGTGCCAGTAGTATGGGGCTAGCGGGAGATACGCAGTATTTT.

This clone has just one count. This sequence joins TRBV28 and TRBJ1-2; TRBD1 matches 10 bases. Germline V gene data show CDR1 as MDHEN and CDR2 as SYDVKM. The length of the CDR3 is 16 residues. Trimming cost V 2 bases and J 8 bases; bases outside gene matches: 11. The CDR3 is CASSLGTGAPFGGYTF. For the CDR3, the DNA is TGTGCCAGCAGTTTAGGGACAGGGGCTCCTTTTGGGGGCTACACCTTC.

V usage is TRBV28 and J usage is TRBJ2-5; 7 bases map to TRBD1. The CDR3 sequence is 16 residues long. Germline V CDR1 and CDR2: MDHEN, SYDVKM. Trimming removed 6 bases from V and 2 bases from J; junction bases left unmatched: 12. The CDR3 nucleotides are TGTGCCAGCAGCCTCGCCGGACAGGCAACACAAGAGACCCAGTACTTC. This translates into CASSLAGQATQETQYF. The entire variable domain, with the rest obtained from reference TRBV28 and TRBJ2-5, is as follows: DVKVTQSSRYLVKRTGEKVFLECVQDMDHENMFWYRQDPGLGLRLIYFSYDVKMKEKGDIPEGYSVSREKKERFSLILESASTNQTSMYLCASSLAGQATQETQYFGPGTRLLVL.

V usage is TRBV19 and J usage is TRBJ1-1; D gene unclear. This CDR3 contains 15 residues. Per the germline V gene, CDR1 is LNHDA and CDR2 is SQIVND (reference sequence). V gave up 0 bases and J gave up 1 base, with 9 bases separating them. CDR3 DNA: TGTGCCAGTAGTATAGACCCGGGGTGGAACACTGAAGCTTTCTTT. This sequence encodes CASSIDPGWNTEAFF. Based on the CDR3 plus reference TRBV19 and TRBJ1-1, the full variable domain is DGGITQSPKYLFRKEGQNVTLSCEQNLNHDAMYWYRQDPGQGLRLIYYSQIVNDFQKGDIAEGYSVSREKKESFPLTVTSAQKNPTAFYLCASSIDPGWNTEAFFGQGTRLTVV.

V usage is TRBV23-1 and J usage is TRBJ1-2; the D gene is possibly TRBD1 (6 bases). Being an ORF, TRBV23-1 has a function that is uncertain. Trimming cost V 5 bases and J 4 bases, with 17 bases left between them. This CDR3 has 15 residues. The CDR3 here is CASSTSGGGGYGYTF. CDR3 coding DNA: TGCGCCAGCAGTACCTCTGGGGGCGGTGGCTATGGCTACACCTTC.

The table lists this clone with a count of one. V gene TRBV29-1 combines with J gene TRBJ2-1; 8 bases line up with TRBD1. The CDR3 runs 16 residues. Germline lookup yields CDR1 SQVTM and CDR2 ANQGSEA. J gave up 0 bases and V 7 bases, and 11 bases lay outside the gene matches. CDR3 amino acids: CSASGGAGLSYNEQFF. The CDR3 DNA follows: TGCAGCGCTTCAGGGGGCGCGGGCCTCTCCTACAATGAGCAGTTCTTC.

This sequence joins TRBV3-1 (or the pseudogene TRBV3-2) and TRBJ1-2, with D uncertain. Trimming shortened V by 8 bases and J by 4 bases, and 11 bases separated the two germline ends. CDR1 is LGHDT, CDR2 YNNKEL, per germline (reference sequence). The CDR3 length is 12 residues. DNA for the CDR3: TGTGCCAGCTGGTCAGGAAGCTATGGCTACACCTTC. It translates to CASWSGSYGYTF.

This clone was counted a single time. The V gene is TRBV6-6, the J gene TRBJ1-1, with D tentatively TRBD1 (6 bases). The V end lost 5 bases, the J end lost 3 bases, and 10 bases lay between the germline ends. Germline assignment: CDR1 MNHNY and CDR2 SVGAGI (reference sequence). The CDR3 sequence is 13 residues long. Written as DNA, the CDR3 is TGTGCCAGCAGTCCTCAGGGGCACACTGAAGCTTTCTTT. The encoded protein is CASSPQGHTEAFF.

The chain joins TRBV9 to TRBJ2-1, with 9 bases matching TRBD1. V trimming: 3 bases; J trimming: 15 bases; junction bases outside the gene matches: 7. The CDR3 is 12 amino acids. CDR1 and CDR2 (germline): SGDLS, YYNGEE. The CDR3 DNA reads TGTGCCAGCAGCGGTTACGGGACAGGGTTGTTCTTC. It yields the protein CASSGYGTGLFF.

V usage is TRBV28 and J usage is TRBJ1-1; D is perhaps TRBD1 (6 bases). The CDR3 totals 13 residues. V was shortened by 3 bases and J by 7 bases, with 12 bases between the two germline ends. The germline gives CDR1 MDHEN, CDR2 SYDVKM. The chain's CDR3 is CASSFGGLNEAFF. CDR3 DNA: TGTGCCAGCAGTTTCGGGGGGCTAAATGAAGCTTTCTTT.